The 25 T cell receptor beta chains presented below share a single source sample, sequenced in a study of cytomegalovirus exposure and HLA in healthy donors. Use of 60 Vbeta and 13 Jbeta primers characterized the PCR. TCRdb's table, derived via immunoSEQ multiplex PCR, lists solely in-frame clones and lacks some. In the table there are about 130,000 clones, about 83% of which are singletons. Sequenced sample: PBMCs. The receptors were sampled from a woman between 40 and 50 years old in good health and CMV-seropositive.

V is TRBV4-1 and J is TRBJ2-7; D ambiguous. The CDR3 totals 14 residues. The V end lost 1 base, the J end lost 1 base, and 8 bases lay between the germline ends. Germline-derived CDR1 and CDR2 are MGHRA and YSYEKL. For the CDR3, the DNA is TGCGCCAGCAGCCAAGTCAGGCAGTCCTACGAGCAGTACTTC. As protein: CASSQVRQSYEQYF.

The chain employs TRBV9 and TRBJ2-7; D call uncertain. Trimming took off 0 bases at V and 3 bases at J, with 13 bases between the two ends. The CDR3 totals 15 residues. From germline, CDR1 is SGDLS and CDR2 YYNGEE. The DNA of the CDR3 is TGTGCCAGCAGCGTAGAAGTCGGGTCAATCTACGAGCAGTACTTC. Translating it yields CASSVEVGSIYEQYF.

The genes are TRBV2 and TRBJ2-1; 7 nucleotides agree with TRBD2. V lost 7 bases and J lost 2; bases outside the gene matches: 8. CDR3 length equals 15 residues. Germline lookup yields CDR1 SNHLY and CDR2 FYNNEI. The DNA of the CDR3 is TGTGCCAGCAACGGTGGCGGGGGTACCTACAATGAGCAGTTCTTC. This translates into CASNGGGGTYNEQFF.

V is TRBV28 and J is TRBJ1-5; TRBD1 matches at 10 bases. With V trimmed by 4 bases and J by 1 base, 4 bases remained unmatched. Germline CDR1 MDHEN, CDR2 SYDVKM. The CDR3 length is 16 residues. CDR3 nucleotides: TGTGCCAGCAGTTACCGGGACAGGGGAAGCAATCAGCCCCAGCATTTT. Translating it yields CASSYRDRGSNQPQHF. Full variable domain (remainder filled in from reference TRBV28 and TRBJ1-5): DVKVTQSSRYLVKRTGEKVFLECVQDMDHENMFWYRQDPGLGLRLIYFSYDVKMKEKGDIPEGYSVSREKKERFSLILESASTNQTSMYLCASSYRDRGSNQPQHFGDGTRLSIL.

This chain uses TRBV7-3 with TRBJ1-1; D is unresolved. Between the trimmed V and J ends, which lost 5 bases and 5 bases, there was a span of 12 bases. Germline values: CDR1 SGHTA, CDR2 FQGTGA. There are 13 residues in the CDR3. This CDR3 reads CASSQQSRTEAFF. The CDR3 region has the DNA TGTGCCAGCAGCCAACAGTCTCGGACTGAAGCTTTCTTT. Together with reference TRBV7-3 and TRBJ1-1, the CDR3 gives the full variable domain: GAGVSQTPSNKVTEKGKYVELRCDPISGHTALYWYRQSLGQGPEFLIYFQGTGAADDSGLPNDRFFAVRPEGSVSTLKIQRTERGDSAVYLCASSQQSRTEAFFGQGTRLTVV.

In DNA form, the CDR3 reads TGTGCCAGCAGCAGAGAACAGGGGGATACGCAGTATTTT. This codes for CASSREQGDTQYF. J is TRBJ2-3 and V is TRBV25-1; 7 nucleotides agree with TRBD1. The CDR3 totals 13 residues. The germline V gene has CDR1 MGHDK and CDR2 SYGVNS. Losses at the gene ends were 6 bases for V and 6 bases for J; bases not matched to a gene: 6.

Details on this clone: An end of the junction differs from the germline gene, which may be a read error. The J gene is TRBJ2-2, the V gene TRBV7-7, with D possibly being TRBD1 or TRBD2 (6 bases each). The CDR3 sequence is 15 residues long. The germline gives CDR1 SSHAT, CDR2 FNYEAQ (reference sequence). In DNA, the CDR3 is TGTGCTAGCAGCTTAGGGGGACTGAACACCGGGGAGCTGTTTTTT. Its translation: CASSLGGLNTGELFF.

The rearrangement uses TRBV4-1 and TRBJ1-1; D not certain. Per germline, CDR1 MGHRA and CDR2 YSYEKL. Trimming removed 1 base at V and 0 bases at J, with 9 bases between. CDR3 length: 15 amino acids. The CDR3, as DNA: TGCGCCAGCAGCCAAGTCGATCGGGTGAACACTGAAGCTTTCTTT. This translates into CASSQVDRVNTEAFF.

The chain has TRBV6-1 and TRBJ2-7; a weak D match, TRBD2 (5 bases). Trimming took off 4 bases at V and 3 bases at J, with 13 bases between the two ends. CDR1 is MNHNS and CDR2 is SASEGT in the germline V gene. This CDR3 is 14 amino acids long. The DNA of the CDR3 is TGTGCCAGCAGTGTGTCTCCGGGATACTACGAGCAGTACTTC. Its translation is CASSVSPGYYEQYF.

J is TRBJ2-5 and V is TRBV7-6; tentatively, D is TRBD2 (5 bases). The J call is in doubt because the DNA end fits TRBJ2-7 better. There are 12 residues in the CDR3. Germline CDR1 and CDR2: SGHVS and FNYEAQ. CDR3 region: CASSKDSGEQYF. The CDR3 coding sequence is TGTGCCAGCAGCAAGGACTCTGGCGAGCAGTACTTC.

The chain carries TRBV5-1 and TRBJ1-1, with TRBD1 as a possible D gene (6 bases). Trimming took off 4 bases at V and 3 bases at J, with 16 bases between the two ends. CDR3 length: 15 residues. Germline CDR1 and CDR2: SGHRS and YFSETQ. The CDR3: CASSPRLGADTEAFF. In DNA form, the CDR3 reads TGCGCCAGCAGCCCGCGACTGGGGGCAGACACTGAAGCTTTCTTT.

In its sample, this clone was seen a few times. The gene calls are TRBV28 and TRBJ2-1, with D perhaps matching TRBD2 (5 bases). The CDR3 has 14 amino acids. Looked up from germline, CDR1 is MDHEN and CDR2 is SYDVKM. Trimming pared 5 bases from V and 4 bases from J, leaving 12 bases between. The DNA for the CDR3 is TGTGCCAGCAGTCCCCGGGAAGTATACAATGAGCAGTTCTTC. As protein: CASSPREVYNEQFF.

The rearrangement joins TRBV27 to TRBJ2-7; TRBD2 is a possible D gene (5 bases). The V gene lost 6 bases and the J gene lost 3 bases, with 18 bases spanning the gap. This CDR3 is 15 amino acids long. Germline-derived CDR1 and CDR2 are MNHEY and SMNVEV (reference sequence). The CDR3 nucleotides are TGTGCCAGCAGCCCTTCGGAGGCGGCCTTCTACGAGCAGTACTTC. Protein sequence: CASSPSEAAFYEQYF.

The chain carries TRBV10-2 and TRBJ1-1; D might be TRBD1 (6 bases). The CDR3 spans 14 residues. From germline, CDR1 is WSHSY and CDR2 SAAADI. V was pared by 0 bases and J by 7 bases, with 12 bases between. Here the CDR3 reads CASSESRGAGEAFF. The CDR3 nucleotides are TGCGCCAGCAGTGAGTCTCGGGGGGCCGGTGAAGCTTTCTTT.

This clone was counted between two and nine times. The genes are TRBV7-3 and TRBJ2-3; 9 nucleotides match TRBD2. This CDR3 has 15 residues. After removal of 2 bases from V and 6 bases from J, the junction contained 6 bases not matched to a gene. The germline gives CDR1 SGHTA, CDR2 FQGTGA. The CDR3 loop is CASSLEGGRVDTQYF. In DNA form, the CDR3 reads TGTGCCAGCAGCTTAGAGGGCGGGAGGGTGGATACGCAGTATTTT.

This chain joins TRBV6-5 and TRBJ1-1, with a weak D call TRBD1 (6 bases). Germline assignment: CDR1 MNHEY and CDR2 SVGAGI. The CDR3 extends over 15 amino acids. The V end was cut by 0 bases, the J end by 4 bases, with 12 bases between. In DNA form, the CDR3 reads TGTGCCAGCAGTTACTCGGCAGGGACAATCACTGAAGCTTTCTTT. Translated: CASSYSAGTITEAFF.

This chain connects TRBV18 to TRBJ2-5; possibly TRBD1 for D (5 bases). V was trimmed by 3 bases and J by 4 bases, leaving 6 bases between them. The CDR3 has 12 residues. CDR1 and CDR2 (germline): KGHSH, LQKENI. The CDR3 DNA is TGTGCCAGCTCACCTAGGGGAGAGACCCAGTACTTC. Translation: CASSPRGETQYF. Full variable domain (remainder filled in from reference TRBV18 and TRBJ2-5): NAGVMQNPRHLVRRRGQEARLRCSPMKGHSHVYWYRQLPEEGLKFMVYLQKENIIDESGMPKERFSAEFPKEGPSILRIQQVVRGDSAAYFCASSPRGETQYFGPGTRLLVL.

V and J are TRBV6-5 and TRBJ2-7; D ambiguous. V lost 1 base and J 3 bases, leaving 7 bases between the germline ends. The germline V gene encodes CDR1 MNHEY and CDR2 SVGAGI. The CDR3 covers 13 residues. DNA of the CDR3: TGTGCCAGCAGTTACTTCCAAAACTACGAGCAGTACTTC. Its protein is CASSYFQNYEQYF.

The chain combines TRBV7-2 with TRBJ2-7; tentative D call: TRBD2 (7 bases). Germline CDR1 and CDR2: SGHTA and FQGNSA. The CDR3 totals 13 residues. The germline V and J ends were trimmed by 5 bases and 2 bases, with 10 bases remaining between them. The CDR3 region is CASSIGGAYEQYF. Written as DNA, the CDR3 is TGTGCCAGCAGCATAGGGGGGGCCTACGAGCAGTACTTC. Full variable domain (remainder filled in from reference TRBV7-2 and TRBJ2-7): GAGVSQSPSNKVTEKGKDVELRCDPISGHTALYWYRQSLGQGLEFLIYFQGNSAPDKSGLPSDRFSAERTGGSVSTLTIQRTQQEDSAVYLCASSIGGAYEQYFGPGTRLTVT.

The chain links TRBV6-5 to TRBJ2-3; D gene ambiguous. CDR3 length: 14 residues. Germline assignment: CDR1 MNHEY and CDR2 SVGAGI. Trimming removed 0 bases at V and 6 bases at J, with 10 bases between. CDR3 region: CASSYSGILDTQYF. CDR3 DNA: TGTGCCAGCAGTTACTCCGGTATTTTGGATACGCAGTATTTT.

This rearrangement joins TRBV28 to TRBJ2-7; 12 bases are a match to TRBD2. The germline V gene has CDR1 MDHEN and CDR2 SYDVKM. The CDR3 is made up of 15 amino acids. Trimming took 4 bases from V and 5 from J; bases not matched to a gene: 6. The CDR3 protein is CASSSGTSGLNEQYF. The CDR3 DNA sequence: TGTGCCAGCAGTTCTGGGACTAGCGGGCTCAACGAGCAGTACTTC.

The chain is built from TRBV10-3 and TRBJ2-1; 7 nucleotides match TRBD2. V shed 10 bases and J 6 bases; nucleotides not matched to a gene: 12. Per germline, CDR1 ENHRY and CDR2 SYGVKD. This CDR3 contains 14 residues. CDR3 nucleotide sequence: TGTGCCACCTCGCGGGAGATGGTGGGCAATGAGCAGTTCTTC. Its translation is CATSREMVGNEQFF.

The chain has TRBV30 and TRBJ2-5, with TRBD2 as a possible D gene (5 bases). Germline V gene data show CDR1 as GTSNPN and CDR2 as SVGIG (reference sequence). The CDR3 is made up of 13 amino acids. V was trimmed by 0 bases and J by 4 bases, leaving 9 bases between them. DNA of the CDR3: TGTGCCTGGAGTGTACGTGGAGGAGAGACCCAGTACTTC. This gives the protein CAWSVRGGETQYF.

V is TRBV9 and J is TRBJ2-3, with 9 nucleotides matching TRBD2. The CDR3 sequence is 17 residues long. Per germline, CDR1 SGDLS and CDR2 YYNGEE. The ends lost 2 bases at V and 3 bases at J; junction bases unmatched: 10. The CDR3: CASSVLAGGLVTDTQYF. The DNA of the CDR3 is TGTGCCAGCAGCGTTCTGGCGGGAGGGCTTGTTACAGATACGCAGTATTTT.

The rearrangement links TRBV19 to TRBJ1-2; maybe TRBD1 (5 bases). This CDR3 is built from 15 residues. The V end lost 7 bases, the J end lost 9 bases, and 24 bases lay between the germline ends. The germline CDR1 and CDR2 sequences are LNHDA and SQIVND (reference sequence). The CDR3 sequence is CASNLLARGSSSYTF. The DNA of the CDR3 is TGTGCCAGTAACCTTCTTGCCCGGGGGTCCAGTAGCTACACCTTC.